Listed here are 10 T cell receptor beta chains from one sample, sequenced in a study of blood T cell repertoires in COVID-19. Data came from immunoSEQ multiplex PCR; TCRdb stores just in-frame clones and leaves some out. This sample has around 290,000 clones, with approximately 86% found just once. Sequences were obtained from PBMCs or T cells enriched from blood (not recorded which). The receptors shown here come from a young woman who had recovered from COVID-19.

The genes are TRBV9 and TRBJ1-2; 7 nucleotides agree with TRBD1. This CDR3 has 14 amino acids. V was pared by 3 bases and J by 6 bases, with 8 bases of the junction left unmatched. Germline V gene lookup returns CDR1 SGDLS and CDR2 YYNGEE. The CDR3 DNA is TGTGCCAGCAGCGAGTCACAGGGGCGGGATGGCTACACCTTC. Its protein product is CASSESQGRDGYTF.

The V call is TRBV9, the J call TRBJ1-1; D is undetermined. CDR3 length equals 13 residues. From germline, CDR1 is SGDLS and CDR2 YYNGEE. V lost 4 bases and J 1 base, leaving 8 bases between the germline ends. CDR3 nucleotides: TGTGCCAGCAGCCTCAGTGGGAACACTGAAGCTTTCTTT. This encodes CASSLSGNTEAFF.

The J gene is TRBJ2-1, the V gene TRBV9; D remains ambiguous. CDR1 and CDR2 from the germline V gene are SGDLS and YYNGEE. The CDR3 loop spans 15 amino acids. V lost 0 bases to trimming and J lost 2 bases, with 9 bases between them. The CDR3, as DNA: TGTGCCAGCAGCGTAGACAGTACCCCCTACAATGAGCAGTTCTTC. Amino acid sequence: CASSVDSTPYNEQFF. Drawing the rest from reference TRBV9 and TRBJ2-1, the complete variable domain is DSGVTQTPKHLITATGQRVTLRCSPRSGDLSVYWYQQSLDQGLQFLIQYYNGEERAKGNILERFSAQQFPDLHSELNLSSLELGDSALYFCASSVDSTPYNEQFFGPGTRLTVL.

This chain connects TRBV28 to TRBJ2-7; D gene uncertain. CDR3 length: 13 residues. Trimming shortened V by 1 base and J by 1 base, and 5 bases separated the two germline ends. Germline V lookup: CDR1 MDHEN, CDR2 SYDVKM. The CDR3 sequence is CASSLSLSYEQYF. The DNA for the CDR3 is TGTGCCAGCAGTTTATCGCTATCCTACGAGCAGTACTTC. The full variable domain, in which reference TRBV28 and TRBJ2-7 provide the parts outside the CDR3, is DVKVTQSSRYLVKRTGEKVFLECVQDMDHENMFWYRQDPGLGLRLIYFSYDVKMKEKGDIPEGYSVSREKKERFSLILESASTNQTSMYLCASSLSLSYEQYFGPGTRLTVT.

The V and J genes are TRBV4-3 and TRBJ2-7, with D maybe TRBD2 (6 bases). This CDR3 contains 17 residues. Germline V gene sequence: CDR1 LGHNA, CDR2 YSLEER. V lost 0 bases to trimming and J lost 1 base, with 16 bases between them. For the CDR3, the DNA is TGCGCCAGCAGCCAAGATTGGGCGGGGAGAGGATCCTACGAGCAGTACTTC. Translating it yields CASSQDWAGRGSYEQYF.

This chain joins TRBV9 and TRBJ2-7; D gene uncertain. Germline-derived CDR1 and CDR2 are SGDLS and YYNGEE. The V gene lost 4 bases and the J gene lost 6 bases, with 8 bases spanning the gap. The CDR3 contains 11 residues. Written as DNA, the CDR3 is TGTGCCAGCAGCCAGGATGGCGAGCAGTACTTC. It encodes CASSQDGEQYF.

DNA of the CDR3: TGTGCCACCAGCAGAGGGGGGACACTTTCCTACGAGCAGTACTTC. It codes for CATSRGGTLSYEQYF. The V call is TRBV15, the J call TRBJ2-7; the D gene is possibly TRBD1 (6 bases). Germline loops: CDR1 LNHNV, CDR2 YYDKDF (reference sequence). V gave up 1 base and J gave up 1 base, with 11 bases separating them. The CDR3 has 15 amino acids. Together with reference TRBV15 and TRBJ2-7, the CDR3 gives the full variable domain: DAMVIQNPRYQVTQFGKPVTLSCSQTLNHNVMYWYQQKSSQAPKLLFHYYDKDFNNEADTPDNFQSRRPNTSFCFLDIRSPGLGDTAMYLCATSRGGTLSYEQYFGPGTRLTVT.

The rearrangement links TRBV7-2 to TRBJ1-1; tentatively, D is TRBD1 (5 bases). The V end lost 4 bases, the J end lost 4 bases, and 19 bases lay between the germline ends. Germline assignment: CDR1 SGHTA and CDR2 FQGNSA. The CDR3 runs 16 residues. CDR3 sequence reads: CASSSSTISGGTEAFF. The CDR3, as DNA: TGTGCCAGCAGCTCATCAACTATCTCGGGGGGCACTGAAGCTTTCTTT.

The CDR3 bases are TGCGCCAGCAGCCAAGATTTACAGAACGGGGAGCTGTTTTTT. It is translated as CASSQDLQNGELFF. This chain links TRBV4-3 with TRBJ2-2, with unresolved D. Germline V CDR1 and CDR2: LGHNA, YSLEER. The length of the CDR3 is 14 residues. Trimming took 0 bases from V and 7 from J, leaving 9 bases between them.

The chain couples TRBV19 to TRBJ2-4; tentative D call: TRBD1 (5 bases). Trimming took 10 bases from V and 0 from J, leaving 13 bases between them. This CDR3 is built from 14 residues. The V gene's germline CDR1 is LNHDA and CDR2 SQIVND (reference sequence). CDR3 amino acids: CAKRQSLAKNIQYF. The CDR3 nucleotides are TGTGCCAAAAGACAGTCTCTAGCCAAAAACATTCAGTACTTC. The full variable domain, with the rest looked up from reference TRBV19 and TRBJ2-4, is DGGITQSPKYLFRKEGQNVTLSCEQNLNHDAMYWYRQDPGQGLRLIYYSQIVNDFQKGDIAEGYSVSREKKESFPLTVTSAQKNPTAFYLCAKRQSLAKNIQYFGAGTRLSVL.